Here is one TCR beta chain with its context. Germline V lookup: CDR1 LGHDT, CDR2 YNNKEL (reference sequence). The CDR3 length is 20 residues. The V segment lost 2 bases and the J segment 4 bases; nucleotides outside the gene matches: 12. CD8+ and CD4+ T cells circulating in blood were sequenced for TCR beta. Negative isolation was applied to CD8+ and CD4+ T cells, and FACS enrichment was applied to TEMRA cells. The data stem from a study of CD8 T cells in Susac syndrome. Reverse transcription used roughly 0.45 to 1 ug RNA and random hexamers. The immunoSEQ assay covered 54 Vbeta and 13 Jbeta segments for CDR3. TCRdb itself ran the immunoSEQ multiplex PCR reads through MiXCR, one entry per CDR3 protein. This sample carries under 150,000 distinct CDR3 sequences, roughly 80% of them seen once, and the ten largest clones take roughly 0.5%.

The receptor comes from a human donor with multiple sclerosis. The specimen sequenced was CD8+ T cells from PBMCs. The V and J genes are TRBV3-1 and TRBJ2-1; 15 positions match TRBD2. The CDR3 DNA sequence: TGTGCCAGCAGCCAACCCCCGGGACTAGCGGGGGGATTAGGATACAATGAGCAGTTCTTC. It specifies CASSQPPGLAGGLGYNEQFF.